These 30 T cell receptor beta chains were all obtained from the same sample, sequenced in a study of CD8 T cells in ankylosing spondylitis. Study-wide results and caveats: Characteristic, it appeared, of ankylosing spondylitis blood was a TCR beta motif of several highly homologous variants.

TCRdb independently ran MiXCR on the 5' RACE reads; one entry per CDR3 protein. The sample has around 450,000 distinct CDR3 sequences, approximately 26% seen once; the top ten hold roughly 0.9%. Their antigens remain unidentified. Specimen: blood, either unsorted or a sorted T cell fraction (not recorded which). The receptors were gathered from a male donor with ankylosing spondylitis.

This clonotype was observed at least ten times. The chain carries TRBV24-1 and TRBJ2-1, with 7 bases identical to TRBD2. The CDR3 is made up of 16 amino acids. Germline V lookup: CDR1 KGHDR, CDR2 SFDVKD. V lost 1 base and J lost 6; bases outside the gene matches: 8. The CDR3 sequence is CATSDLVFGGSNEQFF. The CDR3 region has the DNA TGTGCCACCAGTGATTTAGTTTTCGGCGGGAGCAATGAGCAGTTCTTC.

The CDR3 sequence: CTCSPRMTSGSFTGELFF. CDR3 coding DNA: TGTACCTGCAGCCCACGCATGACTAGCGGGAGTTTCACCGGGGAGCTGTTTTTT. The rearrangement uses TRBV12-3 or TRBV12-4 and TRBJ2-2, with 12 positions matching TRBD2. This CDR3 has 18 residues.

This chain joins TRBV5-1 and TRBJ2-2; no clear D. Looked up from germline, CDR1 is SGHRS and CDR2 is YFSETQ. With 1 base removed from V and 1 base from J, the gap between germline ends came to 8 bases. The CDR3 spans 15 residues. CDR3 DNA: TGCGCCAGCAGCTTGTCTCTAGAGAACACCGGGGAGCTGTTTTTT. Amino acid sequence: CASSLSLENTGELFF.

V gene TRBV5-1 combines with J gene TRBJ1-4, with D tentatively TRBD1 (5 bases). The germline gives CDR1 SGHRS, CDR2 YFSETQ. V lost 3 bases to trimming and J lost 8 bases, with 17 bases between them. The CDR3 is made up of 15 amino acids. The CDR3 DNA is TGCGCCAGCAGCTCAGAGGGACCGAACAACGAAAAACTGTTTTTT. It yields the protein CASSSEGPNNEKLFF.

The rearrangement joins TRBV11-3 to TRBJ2-1, with D uncertain. CDR3 length: 13 residues. Trimming pared 5 bases from V and 7 bases from J, leaving 12 bases between. Germline values: CDR1 SGHNT, CDR2 YENEEA. The CDR3 DNA follows: TGTGCCAGCAGCCCTGGGCAGTGGAATGAGCAGTTCTTC. It specifies CASSPGQWNEQFF.

The chain employs TRBV20-1 and TRBJ2-1; 9 nucleotides line up with TRBD2. CDR3 length: 14 residues. Germline V gives CDR1 DFQATT, CDR2 SNEGSKA (reference sequence). J lost 7 bases, V lost 7 bases, and 11 bases had no gene match. The CDR3 is CSGPSGTVFNEQFF. CDR3 sequence (DNA): TGCAGTGGGCCTAGCGGGACGGTTTTTAATGAGCAGTTCTTC.

V is TRBV20-1 and J is TRBJ2-1; D uncertain. The CDR3 loop spans 14 amino acids. Germline-derived CDR1 and CDR2 are DFQATT and SNEGSKA (reference sequence). The ends were cut back, 3 bases at V and 9 bases at J, with 18 bases in the middle. The CDR3 DNA is TGCAGTGCTAGGGGGTGGCGCCTTTCCAGTGAGCAGTTCTTC. Protein sequence: CSARGWRLSSEQFF.

In this sample, this clonotype turned up a few times. The V gene is TRBV4-2, the J gene TRBJ2-5; D is unresolved. Germline V gene sequence: CDR1 LGHNA, CDR2 YNFKEQ. The CDR3 length is 13 residues. Trimming cost V 1 base and J 0 bases, with 3 bases left between them. The CDR3 sequence: CASSQVNQETQYF. CDR3 nucleotides: TGTGCCAGCAGCCAAGTCAACCAAGAGACCCAGTACTTC.

The chain links TRBV20-1 to TRBJ2-4, with a weak D call TRBD2 (6 bases). The CDR3 is 14 residues long. The germline CDR1 and CDR2 sequences are DFQATT and SNEGSKA (reference sequence). Trimming removed 6 bases at V and 0 bases at J, with 12 bases between. The CDR3 sequence is CSAGSGLAKNIQYF. For the CDR3, the DNA is TGCAGTGCCGGAAGCGGGTTAGCCAAAAACATTCAGTACTTC.

V usage is TRBV7-2 and J usage is TRBJ1-1; D is ambiguous. V lost 1 base and J lost 9, with 12 bases in between. This CDR3 contains 13 residues. Germline V gene lookup returns CDR1 SGHTA and CDR2 FQGNSA. The CDR3 loop is CASSLEEDTQAFF. In DNA, the CDR3 is TGTGCCAGCAGCTTAGAAGAAGACACGCAAGCTTTCTTT.

Here the CDR3 reads CSAIGDATSGANVLTF. CDR3 DNA sequence: TGCAGTGCTATAGGAGACGCCACCTCTGGGGCCAACGTCCTGACTTTC. This chain joins TRBV20-1 and TRBJ2-6, with D uncertain. The germline gives CDR1 DFQATT, CDR2 SNEGSKA (reference sequence). This CDR3 is built from 16 residues. Deletions cut 4 bases from V and 0 bases from J, with 13 bases between.

The rearrangement uses TRBV4-1 and TRBJ2-1, with no clear D. V lost 5 bases, J lost 1 base, and 9 bases lay in between. This CDR3 is 14 amino acids long. CDR1 and CDR2 from the germline V gene are MGHRA and YSYEKL. The CDR3 bases are TGCGCCAGCAGCGCGAGAACTTCCTACAATGAGCAGTTCTTC. It specifies CASSARTSYNEQFF.

This clonotype was detected ten times or more. The V call is TRBV20-1, the J call TRBJ1-1; 10 bases map to TRBD1. The V gene's germline CDR1 is DFQATT and CDR2 SNEGSKA (reference sequence). V lost 5 bases to trimming and J lost 4 bases; unmatched junction nucleotides: 4. The CDR3 runs to 13 residues. The CDR3 nucleotides read TGCAGTGCTCCCGGGACAGGGGTCACTGAAGCTTTCTTT. Translated: CSAPGTGVTEAFF.

The chain uses TRBV3-1 and TRBJ2-1; 10 bases line up with TRBD2. The ends lost 1 base at V and 4 bases at J; junction bases unmatched: 4. CDR3 size: 16 residues. Per germline, CDR1 LGHDT and CDR2 YNNKEL (reference sequence). The CDR3 reads CASSQAATSGYNEQFF. The CDR3 bases are TGTGCCAGCAGCCAAGCCGCGACTAGCGGGTACAATGAGCAGTTCTTC.

The chain links TRBV12-3 or TRBV12-4 to TRBJ2-1, with TRBD2 as a possible D gene (6 bases). The germline V and J ends were trimmed by 5 bases and 4 bases, with 15 bases remaining between them. CDR3 length equals 15 residues. The chain's CDR3 is CASSLSGQVYNEQFF. As DNA, the CDR3 is TGTGCCAGCAGTCTTAGCGGCCAAGTATACAATGAGCAGTTCTTC.

This clonotype was seen only a few times. The chain has TRBV12-3 or TRBV12-4 and TRBJ2-5; D ambiguous. The length of the CDR3 is 14 residues. Trimming cost V 1 base and J 4 bases, with 10 bases left between them. CDR3 sequence reads: CASSLESRGETQYF. For the CDR3, the DNA is TGTGCCAGCAGTTTAGAGAGCCGAGGAGAGACCCAGTACTTC.

This clonotype was seen a handful of times. The chain joins TRBV29-1 to TRBJ1-2; D might be TRBD1 (5 bases). Germline values: CDR1 SQVTM, CDR2 ANQGSEA. V dropped 3 bases and J dropped 8 bases, with 10 bases sitting between them. This CDR3 has 11 residues. The CDR3 DNA is TGCAGCGTTGACGGGACCCCAGGCTACACCTTC. Amino acids: CSVDGTPGYTF.

The CDR3 nucleotides are TGTGCCAGCACCTTGGTAGGGGCCCAAGAGACCCAGTACTTC. This encodes CASTLVGAQETQYF. This sequence joins TRBV28 and TRBJ2-5, with D tentatively TRBD1 (5 bases). CDR3 length: 14 residues. V shed 7 bases and J shed 1 base, with 13 bases lying between them. Germline-derived CDR1 and CDR2 are MDHEN and SYDVKM.

Written as DNA, the CDR3 is TGCGCCAGCAGCTTTCAAGGGGCAAGGGTCACTGAAGCTTTCTTT. Translating it yields CASSFQGARVTEAFF. The chain employs TRBV5-1 and TRBJ1-1; possible D gene TRBD1, 5 bases. The CDR3 has 15 amino acids. The germline CDR1 and CDR2 sequences are SGHRS and YFSETQ. V lost 2 bases and J 4 bases, leaving 15 bases between the germline ends.

This clonotype has just a few counts. The chain combines TRBV12-3 or TRBV12-4 with TRBJ1-5; maybe TRBD1 (6 bases). This CDR3 comprises 15 residues. The germline V and J ends were trimmed by 6 bases and 2 bases, with 14 bases remaining between them. Written as DNA, the CDR3 is TGTGCCAGCAGCCCCAGGGGTTTGGGCAATCAGCCCCAGCATTTT. It is translated as CASSPRGLGNQPQHF.

This clonotype has only a few counts. This rearrangement joins TRBV7-6 to TRBJ2-2; D not certain. This CDR3 spans 16 amino acids. Trimming pared 9 bases from V and 4 bases from J, leaving 21 bases between. Germline CDR1 and CDR2: SGHVS and FNYEAQ. The CDR3, as DNA: TGTGCCAGTAGCAAGGGCCCCCCGGTGACCACCGGGGAGCTGTTTTTT. Translation: CASSKGPPVTTGELFF.

This clonotype was seen a handful of times. This chain links TRBV20-1 with TRBJ2-1, with TRBD2 identical over 7 bases. This CDR3 is 16 amino acids long. V gave up 6 bases and J gave up 0 bases; unmatched junction bases: 11. The V gene's germline CDR1 is DFQATT and CDR2 SNEGSKA (reference sequence). CDR3 coding DNA: TGCAGTGCCAAGATGAAAGCGGGAAGCTCCTACAATGAGCAGTTCTTC. The encoded protein is CSAKMKAGSSYNEQFF.

This clonotype was observed a few times. V and J are TRBV7-9 and TRBJ2-1; D perhaps matches TRBD2 (5 bases). Deletions cut 3 bases from V and 0 bases from J, with 12 bases between. Germline CDR1 SEHNR, CDR2 FQNEAQ (reference sequence). The CDR3 extends over 16 amino acids. The chain's CDR3 is CASSFPAGSSYNEQFF. CDR3 in DNA: TGTGCCAGCAGCTTCCCCGCGGGCAGCTCCTACAATGAGCAGTTCTTC.

The genes are TRBV12-3 or TRBV12-4 and TRBJ2-1, with D tentatively TRBD2 (5 bases). Trimming took 6 bases from V and 5 from J, leaving 11 bases between them. The CDR3 is made up of 13 amino acids. This chain's CDR3 is CASRGVGDNEQFF. The DNA of the CDR3 is TGTGCCAGCAGGGGAGTGGGCGACAATGAGCAGTTCTTC.

The V and J genes are TRBV20-1 and TRBJ1-3; the D is unclear. The CDR3 covers 13 residues. Trimming left V 4 bases short and J 3 bases short, with 10 bases between. CDR1 is DFQATT and CDR2 is SNEGSKA in the germline V gene (reference sequence). The CDR3 DNA reads as TGCAGTGCTACGCTGGACGGTGGAAACACCATATATTTT. Its protein is CSATLDGGNTIYF.

The V gene is TRBV20-1, the J gene TRBJ2-1; 12 bases match TRBD2. The ends lost 0 bases at V and 8 bases at J; junction bases unmatched: 5. The CDR3 covers 15 residues. Germline values: CDR1 DFQATT, CDR2 SNEGSKA (reference sequence). For the CDR3, the DNA is TGCAGTGCTAGAGATCTGACTAGCGGGAGAGATGAGCAGTTCTTC. Amino acids: CSARDLTSGRDEQFF.

In nucleotides, the CDR3 is TGTGCCAGCTCCCTCCTCTTGAACAGATACGAGCAGTTCTTC. This gives the protein CASSLLLNRYEQFF. The rearrangement uses TRBV18 and TRBJ2-1, with D uncertain. Germline V gene sequence: CDR1 KGHSH, CDR2 LQKENI. V was pared by 6 bases and J by 10 bases, with 19 bases between. The CDR3 totals 14 residues.

This clonotype was seen more than once but under ten times. The chain joins TRBV29-1 to TRBJ1-5, with TRBD1 matching over 7 bases. V shed 5 bases, J shed 3 bases, and the junction held 4 bases outside the gene matches. Germline V lookup: CDR1 SQVTM, CDR2 ANQGSEA. The CDR3 spans 13 residues. CDR3 amino acids: CSVRGQYNQPQHF. DNA of the CDR3: TGCAGCGTTAGGGGACAGTACAATCAGCCCCAGCATTTT. Together with reference TRBV29-1 and TRBJ1-5, the CDR3 gives the full variable domain: SAVISQKPSRDICQRGTSLTIQCQVDSQVTMMFWYRQQPGQSLTLIATANQGSEATYESGFVIDKFPISRPNLTFSTLTVSNMSPEDSSIYLCSVRGQYNQPQHFGDGTRLSIL.

The chain recombines TRBV20-1 with TRBJ2-1; 9 bases fit TRBD1. This CDR3 region has 13 residues. Unmatched junction bases numbered 10, after V lost 6 bases and J lost 10 bases. Germline-derived CDR1 and CDR2 are DFQATT and SNEGSKA (reference sequence). This CDR3 is CSASGTGRLEQFF. Written as DNA, the CDR3 is TGCAGTGCATCCGGGACAGGGAGGTTGGAGCAGTTCTTC.

The rearrangement joins TRBV3-1 to TRBJ2-1; maybe TRBD1 (6 bases). The CDR3 loop spans 11 amino acids. V lost 4 bases and J 11 bases, leaving 9 bases between the germline ends. Germline CDR1 reads LGHDT; CDR2 reads YNNKEL (reference sequence). In nucleotides, the CDR3 is TGTGCCAGCAGCCCTGGGACACAGCAGTTCTTC. Translating gives CASSPGTQQFF.